Below, 17 T cell receptor beta chains from the same sample are listed, as sequenced in a study of T cell responses to AZD1222 COVID-19 vaccine. Generated by immunoSEQ multiplex PCR, the TCRdb table keeps only in-frame clones and is missing some. The table records about 70,000 clones, 70% to 90% of them present only once. Sample: peripheral blood, taken 28 days after the second AZD1222 dose. Receptor source: an adult who received the AZD1222 COVID-19 vaccine.

The chain recombines TRBV27 with TRBJ1-1, with no clear D. The ends were cut back, 8 bases at V and 1 base at J, with 11 bases in the middle. CDR1 and CDR2 from the germline V gene are MNHEY and SMNVEV (reference sequence). This CDR3 is built from 13 residues. The CDR3 sequence: CASAKGENTEAFF. CDR3 sequence (DNA): TGTGCCAGCGCTAAAGGTGAGAACACTGAAGCTTTCTTT.

V gene TRBV9 combines with J gene TRBJ1-1; D gene uncertain. V lost 4 bases to trimming and J lost 4 bases, with 14 bases between them. The CDR3 is 14 amino acids. The V gene's germline CDR1 is SGDLS and CDR2 YYNGEE. CDR3 in amino acids: CASSPRVEGTEAFF. The CDR3 DNA is TGTGCCAGCAGCCCAAGGGTAGAGGGCACTGAAGCTTTCTTT.

The sample holds one count of this clone. This sequence joins TRBV19 and TRBJ1-5; possibly TRBD1 for D (6 bases). V lost 7 bases and J lost 1, with 26 bases in between. Germline V CDR1 and CDR2: LNHDA, SQIVND (reference sequence). CDR3 size: 19 residues. CDR3 region: CASTEGQGRFWGSNQPQHF. The CDR3 region has the DNA TGTGCCAGTACCGAGGGGCAGGGGAGGTTTTGGGGGAGCAATCAGCCCCAGCATTTT. Full variable domain (rest looked up from reference TRBV19 and TRBJ1-5): DGGITQSPKYLFRKEGQNVTLSCEQNLNHDAMYWYRQDPGQGLRLIYYSQIVNDFQKGDIAEGYSVSREKKESFPLTVTSAQKNPTAFYLCASTEGQGRFWGSNQPQHFGDGTRLSIL.

V is TRBV12-5 and J is TRBJ1-5; D uncertain. Trimming stripped 0 bases from V and 0 bases from J, with 21 bases between. The CDR3 spans 20 residues. Germline lookup yields CDR1 LGHNT and CDR2 FRNRAP. CDR3 protein: CASGLVPRWSETNSNQPQHF. For the CDR3, the DNA is TGTGCTAGTGGTTTGGTCCCCCGGTGGAGCGAAACTAATAGCAATCAGCCCCAGCATTTT.

The sample holds a few counts of this clone. This chain links TRBV2 with TRBJ1-4, with D possibly TRBD1 on 6 matching bases. CDR3 length: 14 amino acids. V dropped 2 bases and J dropped 8 bases, with 12 bases sitting between them. Germline CDR1 reads SNHLY; CDR2 reads FYNNEI. The CDR3 reads CASSESQGYEKLFF. CDR3 nucleotide sequence: TGTGCCAGCAGTGAATCACAGGGCTACGAAAAACTGTTTTTT.

V gene TRBV6-4 combines with J gene TRBJ1-5; 7 nucleotides align to TRBD1. CDR3 length: 13 amino acids. V gave up 5 bases and J gave up 7 bases; unmatched junction bases: 5. Per the germline V gene, CDR1 is MRHNA and CDR2 is SNTAGT. Here the CDR3 reads CASSTQGGQPQHF. The CDR3 bases are TGTGCCAGCAGTACTCAGGGGGGACAGCCCCAGCATTTT.

The rearrangement links TRBV19 to TRBJ1-1, with D hard to call. V was clipped by 2 bases and J by 6 bases, with 4 bases between them. CDR3 size: 11 residues. From germline, CDR1 is LNHDA and CDR2 SQIVND (reference sequence). The CDR3 is CASSIFSEAFF. In DNA, the CDR3 is TGTGCCAGTAGTATATTCTCTGAAGCTTTCTTT.

This chain joins TRBV7-2 and TRBJ1-1; D is undetermined. The CDR3 is 13 amino acids. The V end lost 1 base, the J end lost 0 bases, and 3 bases lay between the germline ends. Germline lookup yields CDR1 SGHTA and CDR2 FQGNSA. The CDR3: CASSLVLNTEAFF. CDR3 sequence (DNA): TGTGCCAGCAGCTTAGTTTTGAACACTGAAGCTTTCTTT.

The J gene is TRBJ1-3, the V gene TRBV7-8; D is possibly TRBD1 (6 bases). V was trimmed by 4 bases and J by 3 bases, leaving 16 bases between them. The CDR3 loop spans 16 amino acids. Germline loops: CDR1 SGHVS, CDR2 FQNEAQ. The CDR3 spells CASSSVGGALGNTIYF. As DNA, the CDR3 is TGTGCCAGCAGCTCGGTCGGGGGGGCGCTTGGAAACACCATATATTTT.

The chain uses TRBV6-5 and TRBJ2-1; no clear D. Germline V gene data show CDR1 as MNHEY and CDR2 as SVGAGI. The CDR3 extends over 13 amino acids. The V gene lost 6 bases and the J gene lost 6 bases, with 12 bases spanning the gap. The CDR3 DNA follows: TGTGCCAGCAGAAGAGGAGTGGCCAATGAGCAGTTCTTC. Its translation: CASRRGVANEQFF.

The rearrangement joins TRBV5-6 to TRBJ2-5; possibly TRBD2 for D (5 bases). The CDR3 sequence is 13 residues long. V gave up 1 base and J gave up 4 bases, with 8 bases separating them. The germline gives CDR1 SGHDT, CDR2 YYEEEE. In DNA, the CDR3 is TGTGCCAGCAGCTTGAATCGGGGAGAGACCCAGTACTTC. Residues: CASSLNRGETQYF. Based on the CDR3 plus reference TRBV5-6 and TRBJ2-5, the full variable domain is DAGVTQSPTHLIKTRGQQVTLRCSPKSGHDTVSWYQQALGQGPQFIFQYYEEEERQRGNFPDRFSGHQFPNYSSELNVNALLLGDSALYLCASSLNRGETQYFGPGTRLLVL.

The CDR3 region has the DNA TGTGCCAGCAGCGTAGTCGGGGGACAAGATACGCAGTATTTT. Translation: CASSVVGGQDTQYF. This chain uses TRBV9 with TRBJ2-3, with D perhaps TRBD1 or TRBD2 (6 bases each). V was trimmed by 0 bases and J by 5 bases, leaving 10 bases between them. The CDR3 extends over 14 amino acids. The germline CDR1 and CDR2 sequences are SGDLS and YYNGEE.

The chain is built from TRBV4-1 and TRBJ1-2, with D hard to call. The CDR3 extends over 15 amino acids. Germline CDR1 is MGHRA and CDR2 is YSYEKL. The germline V and J ends were trimmed by 3 bases and 0 bases, with 11 bases remaining between them. The CDR3 DNA reads TGCGCCAGCAGCCAGGGCAGAGTCCCTAACTATGGCTACACCTTC. Amino acids: CASSQGRVPNYGYTF.

Only a few counts were recorded for this clone. The CDR3 loop reads CASSYASDSNQPQHF. CDR3 sequence (DNA): TGTGCCAGCAGTTACGCGTCAGATAGCAATCAGCCCCAGCATTTT. The rearrangement links TRBV6-5 to TRBJ1-5; no clear D gene. Trimming removed 2 bases at V and 0 bases at J, with 8 bases between. Germline CDR1 MNHEY, CDR2 SVGAGI. This CDR3 has 15 amino acids.

The chain joins TRBV10-3 to TRBJ1-5; D is perhaps TRBD1 (6 bases). V lost 10 bases to trimming and J lost 5 bases, with 15 bases between them. The CDR3 runs 13 residues. Germline V gene data show CDR1 as ENHRY and CDR2 as SYGVKD. CDR3: CATMGGRDQPQHF. For the CDR3, the DNA is TGTGCCACCATGGGGGGGCGCGATCAGCCCCAGCATTTT.

The V call is TRBV6-5, the J call TRBJ2-2; D may correspond to TRBD1 or TRBD2 (5 bases each). V dropped 10 bases and J dropped 6 bases, with 18 bases sitting between them. Germline values: CDR1 MNHEY, CDR2 SVGAGI. CDR3 length: 14 residues. The CDR3 nucleotides are TGTGCCACGAGGACCCTCGGGGCGGCCGGGGAGCTGTTTTTT. Encoded protein: CATRTLGAAGELFF.

This clone was seen a single time. The rearrangement uses TRBV7-6 and TRBJ2-3; TRBD1 matches at 8 bases. The CDR3 runs 14 residues. V lost 5 bases, J lost 5 bases, and 6 bases stayed unmatched. Germline CDR1 SGHVS, CDR2 FNYEAQ. CDR3 DNA: TGTGCCAGCAGCACAGGACAGGGAAGAGATACGCAGTATTTT. Protein: CASSTGQGRDTQYF.